This T cell receptor (beta chain) was captured in a study of shared clonotypes between healthy human individuals. Study-level background: Per-donor plates numbered three CD4 naive, three CD4 memory, two CD8 naive and one CD8 memory.

In its sample, this clone was seen a few times. The antigen is undetermined. Original methodology: Filtering was not the same, since immunoSEQ gave junction-only sequences without quality scores. Using immunoSEQ multiplex PCR, the repertoire was profiled, and TCRdb retains in-frame clones only, with some absent. The V and J calls and the clone size are those of that table, but D and trimming were determined from the DNA. This sample has fewer than 2.5 million clones, with under 95% found just once. Findings and caveats of the study: The low donor count limited represented genetic and exposure-history diversity.

Germline values: CDR1 SGDLS, CDR2 YYNGEE. CDR3 size: 12 residues. V lost 4 bases and J lost 12; bases outside the gene matches: 6. Investigators divided CD4+ cells into CD45RA+ naive and CD45RA-negative memory subsets. This receptor was identified in a man aged 18 to 35 in good health. Some clones in this sample may be carry-over from other donors' samples. The chain recombines TRBV9 with TRBJ1-3, with TRBD1 matching over 8 bases. Sequencing was performed on naive CD4+ T cells from PBMCs. Subset in this sample: CD45RA+ positively selected. The DNA for the CDR3 is TGTGCCAGCAGCCTAAGTGGGACAGGCATATATTTT. As protein: CASSLSGTGIYF.